One and the same sample provided the 21 T cell receptor beta chains below, sequenced in a study of blood T cell repertoires in COVID-19 (dated by TCRdb to 2018 to 2021). Libraries came from the immunoSEQ multiplex PCR assay. TCRdb carries this immuneACCESS record with in-frame sequences only. Its versions omit some clonotypes, under half of them owing to an unresolved V gene in the studies checked, with the rest unexplained. The sample table lists about 98,000 clones, around nine tenths of them with a count of one. The ten top clones hold 2% to 2.5% of the sample. Sequenced input: peripheral blood. Source of these receptors: a man over 45 with active COVID-19.

The table lists this clone with a count of one. The rearrangement links TRBV6-5 to TRBJ2-2; 8 bases map to TRBD1. Germline V gene sequence: CDR1 MNHEY, CDR2 SVGAGI. The CDR3 consists of 15 residues. V lost 8 bases and J lost 4; bases outside the gene matches: 9. CDR3 sequence reads: CASARGQGGTGELFF. The CDR3 coding sequence is TGTGCCAGCGCCCGAGGACAGGGTGGCACCGGGGAGCTGTTTTTT.

This clone was seen only once. The rearrangement links TRBV4-2 to TRBJ2-7; 9 bases are a match to TRBD1. The CDR3 runs to 14 residues. Germline-derived CDR1 and CDR2 are LGHNA and YNFKEQ. The trim removed 4 bases at V and 6 bases at J, leaving 7 bases unmatched. In nucleotides, the CDR3 is TGTGCCAGCAGCCCAAGACAGGGGGTAGTCGAGCAGTACTTC. Its protein is CASSPRQGVVEQYF.

The chain has TRBV6-6 and TRBJ1-1; D is possibly TRBD1 (5 bases). Germline-derived CDR1 and CDR2 are MNHNY and SVGAGI (reference sequence). This CDR3 is built from 12 residues. The V end was cut by 4 bases, the J end by 3 bases, with 6 bases between. This chain's CDR3 is CASSWTYTEAFF. The CDR3 DNA reads as TGTGCCAGCAGTTGGACATACACTGAAGCTTTCTTT.

The chain employs TRBV5-4 and TRBJ2-7; TRBD2 aligns across 10 bases. Germline CDR1 is SGHNT and CDR2 is YYREEE (reference sequence). J gave up 0 bases and V 4 bases, and 10 bases lay outside the gene matches. The CDR3 is 17 residues long. CDR3 protein: CASSRLAGAQSSYEQYF. Written as DNA, the CDR3 is TGTGCCAGCAGCCGTCTAGCGGGGGCCCAGAGCTCCTACGAGCAGTACTTC.

The rearrangement uses TRBV4-2 and TRBJ2-2, with 7 bases identical to TRBD1. J lost 2 bases, V lost 1 base, and 4 bases had no gene match. This CDR3 spans 16 amino acids. CDR1 LGHNA and CDR2 YNFKEQ come from the germline V gene. Here the CDR3 DNA reads TGTGCCAGCAGCCAAGGAGGGGGCCGTAACACCGGGGAGCTGTTTTTT. The encoded protein is CASSQGGGRNTGELFF.

CDR3 loop: CASSQESGFGTEAFF. CDR3 nucleotides: TGCGCCAGCAGCCAAGAGTCAGGGTTCGGCACTGAAGCTTTCTTT. The chain employs TRBV4-1 and TRBJ1-1; D perhaps matches TRBD1 (5 bases). CDR1 and CDR2 from the germline V gene are MGHRA and YSYEKL. With 0 bases removed from V and 4 bases from J, the gap between germline ends came to 12 bases. The CDR3 has 15 amino acids.

The chain joins TRBV2 to TRBJ2-1, with 8 bases matching TRBD2. J lost 4 bases, V lost 5 bases, and 4 bases had no gene match. The germline CDR1 and CDR2 sequences are SNHLY and FYNNEI. The CDR3 loop spans 14 amino acids. CDR3 DNA: TGTGCCAGCAGTCCCGGGGGGGGGTACAATGAGCAGTTCTTC. Protein product: CASSPGGGYNEQFF.

The chain couples TRBV15 to TRBJ1-5; 9 nucleotides align to TRBD1. CDR3 length: 17 amino acids. V gave up 5 bases and J gave up 4 bases; unmatched junction bases: 12. Germline values: CDR1 LNHNV, CDR2 YYDKDF (reference sequence). The CDR3 sequence is CATSSLGRTGANQPQHF. The CDR3 nucleotides are TGTGCCACCAGCTCCCTTGGGCGGACAGGGGCAAATCAGCCCCAGCATTTT. Using reference TRBV15 and TRBJ1-5 for the parts outside the CDR3, the full variable domain is DAMVIQNPRYQVTQFGKPVTLSCSQTLNHNVMYWYQQKSSQAPKLLFHYYDKDFNNEADTPDNFQSRRPNTSFCFLDIRSPGLGDTAMYLCATSSLGRTGANQPQHFGDGTRLSIL.

A few counts support this clone. The V call is TRBV4-3, the J call TRBJ2-2, with 16 nucleotides matching TRBD2. Per the germline V gene, CDR1 is LGHNA and CDR2 is YSLEER. J lost 4 bases, V lost 3 bases, and 2 bases had no gene match. This CDR3 region has 17 residues. CDR3 in amino acids: CASSQGLAGGPTGELFF. CDR3 DNA: TGCGCCAGCAGCCAGGGACTAGCGGGGGGGCCCACCGGGGAGCTGTTTTTT.

V is TRBV5-1 and J is TRBJ2-5, with 7 positions matching TRBD1. Trimming took 1 base from V and 1 from J; bases not matched to a gene: 1. The germline gives CDR1 SGHRS, CDR2 YFSETQ. This CDR3 is built from 14 residues. CDR3 protein: CASSLYRGQETQYF. The CDR3 coding sequence is TGCGCCAGCAGCTTGTACAGGGGCCAAGAGACCCAGTACTTC.

The chain is built from TRBV30 and TRBJ2-7, with 10 bases identical to TRBD1. The germline gives CDR1 GTSNPN, CDR2 SVGIG (reference sequence). The CDR3 consists of 11 residues. Germline trimming cut 8 bases from V and 4 bases from J; bases unmatched to any gene: 2. CDR3 in amino acids: CARGQGYEQYF. As DNA, the CDR3 is TGTGCCAGGGGACAGGGGTACGAGCAGTACTTC.

The V gene is TRBV4-2, the J gene TRBJ2-2; 7 bases are shared with TRBD2. Trimming cost V 3 bases and J 2 bases; bases outside gene matches: 6. The germline V gene encodes CDR1 LGHNA and CDR2 YNFKEQ. The CDR3 totals 16 residues. CDR3 residues: CASSHTWGGNTGELFF. CDR3 sequence (DNA): TGTGCCAGCAGCCATACTTGGGGGGGAAACACCGGGGAGCTGTTTTTT.

The chain uses TRBV2 and TRBJ1-5, with TRBD1 matching over 7 bases. The V and J ends lost 4 bases and 6 bases, in that order; junction bases with no gene match: 9. This CDR3 has 15 residues. Germline CDR1 is SNHLY and CDR2 is FYNNEI. The CDR3 DNA reads TGTGCCAGCAGTGGAGAGGGGGCGCACGGTCAGCCCCAGCATTTT. This sequence encodes CASSGEGAHGQPQHF.

This clone occurred a few times. V is TRBV4-2 and J is TRBJ1-2, with D possibly TRBD1 on 5 matching bases. The length of the CDR3 is 14 residues. V was clipped by 1 base and J by 3 bases, with 9 bases between them. Germline CDR1 is LGHNA and CDR2 is YNFKEQ. The CDR3 sequence is CASSQVGGDYGYTF. Here the CDR3 DNA reads TGTGCCAGCAGCCAAGTCGGGGGGGACTATGGCTACACCTTC.

This clone came up once. In DNA form, the CDR3 reads TGTGCCAGCAGCTTAATCGAAACCCGGCAGGGGCCGGGAGATACGCAGTATTTT. Protein sequence: CASSLIETRQGPGDTQYF. The chain has TRBV7-6 and TRBJ2-3, with D maybe TRBD1 (6 bases). Germline CDR1 SGHVS, CDR2 FNYEAQ. The ends were cut back, 2 bases at V and 5 bases at J, with 23 bases in the middle. The length of the CDR3 is 18 residues.

The chain recombines TRBV9 with TRBJ2-5, with 7 nucleotides matching TRBD2. This CDR3 is 16 amino acids long. Germline values: CDR1 SGDLS, CDR2 YYNGEE. Trimming at V came to 2 bases and at J to 5 bases, leaving 12 bases not matched to a gene. The chain's CDR3 is CASSVAGGLGRETQYF. The CDR3 bases are TGTGCCAGCAGCGTTGCCGGGGGACTCGGGAGGGAGACCCAGTACTTC.

As for this clone: This sample also contains other DNA sequences that code for the same CDR3. This chain joins TRBV6-6 and TRBJ2-1; D not resolved. Deletions cut 0 bases from V and 9 bases from J, with 6 bases between. CDR1 and CDR2 (germline): MNHNY, SVGAGI (reference sequence). This CDR3 has 12 amino acids. The CDR3 reads CASSYSLSEQFF. The CDR3 DNA is TGTGCCAGCAGTTACTCTTTGAGTGAGCAGTTCTTC.

The CDR3 protein is CASSQDGLAGVTDTQYF. The CDR3 coding sequence is TGTGCCAGCAGCCAAGATGGGCTAGCGGGGGTCACAGATACGCAGTATTTT. The genes are TRBV4-2 and TRBJ2-3, with 10 positions matching TRBD2. The CDR3 covers 17 residues. The germline CDR1 and CDR2 sequences are LGHNA and YNFKEQ. V lost 0 bases and J lost 2; bases outside the gene matches: 5.

The CDR3 loop reads CASSLGGPGGLYGYTF. For the CDR3, the DNA is TGTGCCAGCAGCTTGGGAGGTCCGGGGGGACTCTATGGCTACACCTTC. J is TRBJ1-2 and V is TRBV5-4; tentatively, D is TRBD1 (5 bases). V was shortened by 0 bases and J by 4 bases, with 16 bases between the two germline ends. CDR1 SGHNT and CDR2 YYREEE come from the germline V gene (reference sequence). This CDR3 comprises 16 residues.

The V call is TRBV19, the J call TRBJ2-3, with 8 bases matching TRBD1. The CDR3 is 15 residues long. The germline V gene encodes CDR1 LNHDA and CDR2 SQIVND (reference sequence). The V and J ends lost 6 bases and 2 bases, in that order; junction bases with no gene match: 7. CDR3 protein: CASSTGTGHTDTQYF. Written as DNA, the CDR3 is TGTGCCAGTAGCACCGGGACAGGTCACACAGATACGCAGTATTTT.

This clone was recorded once. This chain links TRBV10-2 with TRBJ2-7; 11 bases are shared with TRBD2. The CDR3 totals 15 residues. Losses at the gene ends were 3 bases for V and 0 bases for J; bases not matched to a gene: 1. CDR1 is WSHSY, CDR2 SAAADI, per germline. Written as DNA, the CDR3 is TGCGCCAGCAGTGATGGGACTAGCGGCTCCTACGAGCAGTACTTC. As protein: CASSDGTSGSYEQYF.